A single sample gave rise to the 32 T cell receptor beta chains below, sequenced in a study of blood T cell repertoires in COVID-19. Repertoires were generated with immunoSEQ multiplex PCR, while TCRdb's copy carries only in-frame clones and drops some. The sample lists over 200,000 clones; 92% were seen once. The sequenced sample consisted of peripheral blood. The origin of the receptors is a man younger than 45 with acute or convalescent COVID-19.

The rearrangement uses TRBV19 and TRBJ1-4; D remains ambiguous. In germline, CDR1 is LNHDA, CDR2 SQIVND (reference sequence). V lost 4 bases to trimming and J lost 7 bases, with 10 bases between them. CDR3 size: 13 residues. The CDR3: CASSRSGGEKLFF. In nucleotides, the CDR3 is TGTGCCAGTAGTAGGTCAGGAGGTGAAAAACTGTTTTTT.

This clone was seen a single time. V is TRBV5-5 and J is TRBJ2-2; a possible D gene is TRBD1 (5 bases). In germline, CDR1 is SGHKS, CDR2 YYEKEE (reference sequence). The CDR3 totals 15 residues. V shed 2 bases and J shed 7 bases, with 15 bases lying between them. In DNA form, the CDR3 reads TGTGCCAGCAGCTTCTTTGGGGCGGAAGTCGGGGAGCTGTTTTTT. Protein sequence: CASSFFGAEVGELFF.

On this clone itself: The sample carries other DNA sequences with the same CDR3. The DNA of the CDR3 is TGTGCCAGCAGCCCCGGGACAGGGGTCACCTACGAGCAGTACTTC. Translation: CASSPGTGVTYEQYF. This sequence joins TRBV28 and TRBJ2-7; the match to TRBD1 covers 10 bases. The V gene's germline CDR1 is MDHEN and CDR2 SYDVKM. Trimming at V came to 6 bases and at J to 2 bases, leaving 7 bases not matched to a gene. The CDR3 contains 15 residues.

The chain joins TRBV5-1 to TRBJ1-2; D is ambiguous. Germline lookup yields CDR1 SGHRS and CDR2 YFSETQ. V gave up 4 bases and J gave up 8 bases, with 24 bases separating them. The CDR3 runs to 16 residues. In nucleotides, the CDR3 is TGCGCCAGCAGCCGTGGGGAGGGATCATATCTTCGGGGCTACACCTTC. It translates to CASSRGEGSYLRGYTF.

This sequence joins TRBV12-3 or TRBV12-4 and TRBJ1-2; D is unclear. V lost 7 bases to trimming and J lost 4 bases, with 13 bases between them. This CDR3 is 13 amino acids long. CDR3 sequence: CASKLGSIYGYTF. The CDR3 bases are TGTGCCAGCAAGTTGGGGAGTATCTATGGCTACACCTTC.

This clone appeared once. J is TRBJ1-2 and V is TRBV4-1, with 9 bases aligning to TRBD1. The CDR3 length is 16 residues. Per the germline V gene, CDR1 is MGHRA and CDR2 is YSYEKL. V gave up 0 bases and J gave up 4 bases; unmatched junction bases: 6. The CDR3 DNA reads TGCGCCAGCAGCCAAGATCCGGGACAGGGCGTCTATGGCTACACCTTC. Translated, it gives CASSQDPGQGVYGYTF.

The chain combines TRBV6-5 with TRBJ1-2, with D possibly being TRBD1 (5 bases). V was trimmed by 0 bases and J by 7 bases, leaving 12 bases between them. This CDR3 has 14 residues. Germline lookup yields CDR1 MNHEY and CDR2 SVGAGI. Here the CDR3 DNA reads TGTGCCAGCAGTTACTCGAAACAGGCTGTTGGCTACACCTTC. Translating it yields CASSYSKQAVGYTF.

The chain links TRBV4-2 to TRBJ1-5; possible D gene TRBD1, 5 bases. The germline CDR1 and CDR2 sequences are LGHNA and YNFKEQ. Deletions cut 2 bases from V and 6 bases from J, with 14 bases between. There are 15 residues in the CDR3. The CDR3 DNA is TGTGCCAGCAGCCAACGCGAAGGGGCCGGTCAGCCCCAGCATTTT. It yields the protein CASSQREGAGQPQHF.

V and J are TRBV19 and TRBJ2-7; D perhaps matches TRBD1 (5 bases). The CDR3 loop spans 14 amino acids. The germline V gene encodes CDR1 LNHDA and CDR2 SQIVND (reference sequence). The ends were cut back, 4 bases at V and 3 bases at J, with 13 bases in the middle. The CDR3 DNA is TGTGCCAGTAGTACCCCAGGGCGGCTCTACGAGCAGTACTTC. This encodes CASSTPGRLYEQYF.

This rearrangement joins TRBV9 to TRBJ2-7; D might be TRBD2 (6 bases). The CDR3 consists of 14 residues. Germline V gene lookup returns CDR1 SGDLS and CDR2 YYNGEE. Trimming shortened V by 5 bases and J by 2 bases, and 14 bases separated the two germline ends. The CDR3 spells CASSPAAGPYEQYF. DNA of the CDR3: TGTGCCAGCAGTCCGGCGGCGGGACCCTACGAGCAGTACTTC.

This clone has a single count. This rearrangement joins TRBV24-1 to TRBJ1-5; D is undetermined. The V and J ends lost 6 bases and 6 bases respectively, with 20 bases between them. Germline V CDR1 and CDR2: KGHDR, SFDVKD. This CDR3 has 16 residues. The chain's CDR3 is CATSSDPGIWLQPQHF. CDR3 sequence (DNA): TGTGCCACCAGTTCCGACCCGGGGATTTGGCTTCAGCCCCAGCATTTT.

The chain joins TRBV27 to TRBJ2-1; 11 bases map to TRBD2. Germline CDR1 MNHEY, CDR2 SMNVEV (reference sequence). V dropped 5 bases and J dropped 9; count of bases not matched to a gene: 21. There are 19 residues in the CDR3. CDR3 protein: CASSPAGGIAGGPFGEQFF. CDR3 coding DNA: TGTGCCAGCAGTCCGGCAGGGGGCATAGCGGGAGGGCCGTTCGGTGAGCAGTTCTTC.

The CDR3 DNA is TGCAGCGTTGATGGATATGGCGGGAGGTCAAGCGCCTACAATGAGCAGTTCTTC. Encoded protein: CSVDGYGGRSSAYNEQFF. This sequence joins TRBV29-1 and TRBJ2-1, with 8 positions matching TRBD2. The germline V gene encodes CDR1 SQVTM and CDR2 ANQGSEA. This CDR3 is 18 amino acids long. V was clipped by 3 bases and J by 2 bases; unmatched bases: 15.

The chain combines TRBV5-1 with TRBJ2-3; 9 bases are shared with TRBD2. V shed 4 bases, J shed 1 base, and the junction held 10 bases outside the gene matches. Looked up from germline, CDR1 is SGHRS and CDR2 is YFSETQ. This CDR3 has 17 amino acids. The CDR3 nucleotides are TGCGCCAGCAGCACCGGTCGGGGCGGGGGGGGCACAGATACGCAGTATTTT. Protein: CASSTGRGGGGTDTQYF.

The CDR3 reads CASSYASSGSPYEQYF. In DNA, the CDR3 is TGTGCCAGCAGTTACGCGTCTAGCGGGAGCCCCTACGAGCAGTACTTC. The rearrangement links TRBV6-2 or TRBV6-3 to TRBJ2-7; 10 bases line up with TRBD2. The trim removed 2 bases at V and 2 bases at J, leaving 6 bases unmatched. This CDR3 spans 16 amino acids. Germline assignment: CDR1 MNHEY and CDR2 SVGEGT.

V gene TRBV6-1 combines with J gene TRBJ2-1, with unresolved D. Per the germline V gene, CDR1 is MNHNS and CDR2 is SASEGT. The CDR3 has 10 residues. Trimming removed 3 bases at V and 9 bases at J, with 3 bases between. CDR3 amino acids: CASSEREQFF. As DNA, the CDR3 is TGTGCCAGCAGTGAGCGTGAGCAGTTCTTC.

The chain uses TRBV19 and TRBJ2-7; 8 bases align to TRBD1. In germline, CDR1 is LNHDA, CDR2 SQIVND (reference sequence). V was pared by 7 bases and J by 3 bases, with 5 bases of the junction left unmatched. CDR3 length: 13 amino acids. CDR3 sequence (DNA): TGTGCCAGTATGATGACAGGGGACTACGAGCAGTACTTC. The encoded protein is CASMMTGDYEQYF.

CDR3 sequence (DNA): TGCGCCAGCAGCTTACGGGGACAGGGGGCCGCGGCTGAAGCTTTCTTT. As protein: CASSLRGQGAAAEAFF. The chain uses TRBV5-1 and TRBJ1-1, with 12 nucleotides matching TRBD1. The CDR3 has 16 residues. Germline V gene data show CDR1 as SGHRS and CDR2 as YFSETQ. V shed 2 bases, J shed 6 bases, and the junction held 8 bases outside the gene matches.

The chain is built from TRBV5-1 and TRBJ1-2; 11 nucleotides match TRBD1. V lost 4 bases and J lost 7; bases outside the gene matches: 12. Per germline, CDR1 SGHRS and CDR2 YFSETQ. This CDR3 has 16 residues. The CDR3 is CASSIQPGTGGLGYTF. The CDR3 bases are TGCGCCAGCAGCATACAACCCGGGACAGGGGGTCTTGGCTACACCTTC.

The chain recombines TRBV28 with TRBJ2-3, with TRBD2 identical over 7 bases. With V trimmed by 8 bases and J by 2 bases, 13 bases remained unmatched. This CDR3 has 16 amino acids. Germline CDR1 MDHEN, CDR2 SYDVKM. CDR3 residues: CASPPTAGDNTDTQYF. The DNA of the CDR3 is TGTGCCAGCCCTCCAACGGCGGGAGATAACACAGATACGCAGTATTTT. Full variable domain (rest looked up from reference TRBV28 and TRBJ2-3): DVKVTQSSRYLVKRTGEKVFLECVQDMDHENMFWYRQDPGLGLRLIYFSYDVKMKEKGDIPEGYSVSREKKERFSLILESASTNQTSMYLCASPPTAGDNTDTQYFGPGTRLTVL.

The chain joins TRBV14 to TRBJ1-6; TRBD1 matches 8 bases. The CDR3 has 16 amino acids. V lost 1 base and J lost 2; bases outside the gene matches: 1. Germline V gene lookup returns CDR1 SGHDN and CDR2 FVKESK. The DNA of the CDR3 is TGTGCCAGCAGCCAAGTACAGGGGGCCTATAATTCACCCCTCCACTTT. The encoded protein is CASSQVQGAYNSPLHF.

V is TRBV10-3 and J is TRBJ2-3, with TRBD2 matching over 8 bases. J gave up 5 bases and V 8 bases, and 9 bases lay outside the gene matches. The CDR3 has 14 residues. Per germline, CDR1 ENHRY and CDR2 SYGVKD. The CDR3 coding sequence is TGTGCCATCGGGAGCGGGAGAGTAGAAGATACGCAGTATTTT. It translates to CAIGSGRVEDTQYF.

The V and J genes are TRBV7-9 and TRBJ2-1; 11 nucleotides match TRBD2. J lost 10 bases, V lost 0 bases, and 5 bases had no gene match. Looked up from germline, CDR1 is SEHNR and CDR2 is FQNEAQ (reference sequence). The CDR3 extends over 15 amino acids. In DNA form, the CDR3 reads TGTGCCAGCAGCTTAGCACTAGCGGGAGTTGAAGAGCAGTTCTTC. Translation gives CASSLALAGVEEQFF.

This chain uses TRBV5-6 with TRBJ2-7; D is possibly TRBD1 (6 bases). Germline lookup yields CDR1 SGHDT and CDR2 YYEEEE. The CDR3 covers 13 residues. V lost 7 bases and J lost 1, with 12 bases in between. CDR3 nucleotide sequence: TGTGCCAGCGGAATAACAGGGTCCTACGAGCAGTACTTC. Its protein product is CASGITGSYEQYF.

This chain connects TRBV5-1 to TRBJ2-5; no clear D gene. In germline, CDR1 is SGHRS, CDR2 YFSETQ. This CDR3 contains 12 residues. V shed 4 bases and J shed 4 bases, with 8 bases lying between them. The DNA for the CDR3 is TGCGCCAGCAGCACCAGAGGAGAGACCCAGTACTTC. It codes for CASSTRGETQYF.

In DNA, the CDR3 is TGTGCCAGCAGCCCGATACAGGACCTCAACACTGAAGCTTTCTTT. The encoded protein is CASSPIQDLNTEAFF. The rearrangement links TRBV3-1 (or the pseudogene TRBV3-2) to TRBJ1-1, with D perhaps matching TRBD1 (5 bases). The CDR3 is made up of 15 amino acids. Germline values: CDR1 LGHDT, CDR2 YNNKEL (reference sequence). V lost 4 bases and J 2 bases, leaving 14 bases between the germline ends.

The chain couples TRBV29-1 to TRBJ1-1, with D maybe TRBD1 (5 bases). V lost 4 bases, J lost 11 bases, and 17 bases lay in between. This CDR3 is built from 12 residues. Germline CDR1 reads SQVTM; CDR2 reads ANQGSEA. The CDR3 sequence is CSVVVGAGRAFF. The CDR3 DNA sequence: TGCAGCGTTGTAGTAGGGGCTGGTCGGGCTTTCTTT.

This clone was found many times. A read error may produce the germline difference seen at one junction end. The rearrangement joins TRBV6-2 or TRBV6-3 to TRBJ1-5; 8 bases align to TRBD1. The CDR3 has 14 residues. From germline, CDR1 is MNHEY and CDR2 SVGEGT. CDR3 nucleotide sequence: TGTGCCAGCAGTTCTCCAGGGGGCAACCAGCCCCAGCATTTT. Its translation: CASSSPGGNQPQHF.

This chain uses TRBV28 with TRBJ1-4; maybe TRBD1 (5 bases). Germline CDR1 is MDHEN and CDR2 is SYDVKM. The CDR3 extends over 15 amino acids. V was pared by 4 bases and J by 8 bases, with 17 bases between. CDR3: CASSSPGTSTEKLFF. DNA of the CDR3: TGTGCCAGCAGTTCCCCAGGGACTTCTACAGAAAAACTGTTTTTT.

The chain has TRBV28 and TRBJ2-1, with a tentative D call TRBD1 (6 bases). Germline V lookup: CDR1 MDHEN, CDR2 SYDVKM. The CDR3 consists of 16 residues. Between the trimmed V and J ends, which lost 4 bases and 0 bases, there was a span of 13 bases. CDR3 loop: CASSSPTGSSYNEQFF. The DNA for the CDR3 is TGTGCCAGCAGTTCCCCCACAGGGAGCTCCTACAATGAGCAGTTCTTC.

The chain joins TRBV24-1 to TRBJ1-2; D possibly corresponds to TRBD1 (5 bases). V gave up 6 bases and J gave up 2 bases, with 9 bases separating them. The CDR3 has 13 residues. Germline CDR1 reads KGHDR; CDR2 reads SFDVKD. The CDR3 spells CATSFGGNYGYTF. The CDR3 coding sequence is TGTGCCACCAGTTTTGGGGGGAACTATGGCTACACCTTC.

This chain connects TRBV30 to TRBJ1-6, with 7 bases that match TRBD1. Trimming took 3 bases from V and 9 from J; bases not matched to a gene: 17. Looked up from germline, CDR1 is GTSNPN and CDR2 is SVGIG (reference sequence). The CDR3 is 17 residues long. DNA for the CDR3: TGTGCCTGGAGGGGGGATGAAGGACAGGCTTTAAGTTCACCCCTCCACTTT. It codes for CAWRGDEGQALSSPLHF.